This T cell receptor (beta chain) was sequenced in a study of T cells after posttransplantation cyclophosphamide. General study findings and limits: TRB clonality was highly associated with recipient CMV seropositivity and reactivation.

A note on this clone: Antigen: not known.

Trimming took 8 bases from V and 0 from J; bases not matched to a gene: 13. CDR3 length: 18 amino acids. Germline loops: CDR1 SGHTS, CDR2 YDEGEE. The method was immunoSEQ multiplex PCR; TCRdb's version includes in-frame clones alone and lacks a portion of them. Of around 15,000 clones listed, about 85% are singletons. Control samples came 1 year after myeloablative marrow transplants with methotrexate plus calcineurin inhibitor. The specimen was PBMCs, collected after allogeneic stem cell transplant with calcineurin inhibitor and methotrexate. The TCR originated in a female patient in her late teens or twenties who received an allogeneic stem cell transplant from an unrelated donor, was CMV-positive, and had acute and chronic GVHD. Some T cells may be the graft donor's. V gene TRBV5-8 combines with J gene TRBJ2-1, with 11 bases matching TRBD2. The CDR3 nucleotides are TGTGCCAGTCCCGGGGTAGCGGGAGGGTTCAGCTCCTACAATGAGCAGTTCTTC. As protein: CASPGVAGGFSSYNEQFF.